The 9 T cell receptor beta chains given below trace back to one sample, sequenced in a study of T cell repertoires in cytomegalovirus infection. TCRdb independently ran MiXCR on the reads; one entry per CDR3 protein. The top ten clones hold 8% of a sample with roughly 640,000 distinct CDR3 sequences, around 24% of them seen once. The specimen sequenced was CD8+ T cells from PBMCs. The receptors originated from a human donor in good health (CMV status not recorded). Some clones in this sample may be carry-over from other donors' samples.

In this sample, this clonotype turned up many times. The gene calls are TRBV11-2 and TRBJ2-3; D is undetermined. The V and J ends lost 0 bases and 5 bases respectively, with 3 bases between them. The germline gives CDR1 SGHAT, CDR2 FQNNGV. The CDR3 sequence is 12 residues long. The CDR3 DNA reads TGTGCCAGCAGCTTAGAGGAAGATACGCAGTATTTT. Protein sequence: CASSLEEDTQYF.

There are a few counts of this clonotype. V usage is TRBV29-1 and J usage is TRBJ2-7; 12 bases fit TRBD1. The CDR3 extends over 13 amino acids. Germline V gene sequence: CDR1 SQVTM, CDR2 ANQGSEA. The junction had 4 bases not matched to a gene; V was cut back by 4 bases and J by 6 bases. CDR3 in DNA: TGCAGCGTTGCGGGACAGGGGGCTGGCGAGCAGTACTTC. Translating gives CSVAGQGAGEQYF.

The rearrangement links TRBV12-3 or TRBV12-4 to TRBJ2-7; D remains ambiguous. Trimming took off 0 bases at V and 6 bases at J, with 9 bases between the two ends. CDR3 length: 13 amino acids. CDR3 sequence (DNA): TGTGCCAGCAGTTTAGCGTTTCGTAGCGAGCAGTACTTC. Protein product: CASSLAFRSEQYF.

The CDR3 protein is CASSIARVVTGELFF. CDR3 nucleotide sequence: TGTGCCAGCAGCATCGCCAGGGTCGTCACCGGGGAGCTGTTTTTT. J is TRBJ2-2 and V is TRBV28, with a weak D call TRBD1 (5 bases). V lost 6 bases to trimming and J lost 4 bases, with 15 bases between them. The CDR3 contains 15 residues. Germline V gives CDR1 MDHEN, CDR2 SYDVKM.

V is TRBV2 and J is TRBJ2-3; unclear D gene. From germline, CDR1 is SNHLY and CDR2 FYNNEI. CDR3 size: 12 residues. V was pared by 8 bases and J by 0 bases, with 6 bases between. The CDR3 DNA follows: TGTGCCAGCGATCGTAGCACAGATACGCAGTATTTT. It encodes CASDRSTDTQYF.

This clonotype showed up many times. This sequence joins TRBV28 and TRBJ1-1; D remains unclear. The V gene's germline CDR1 is MDHEN and CDR2 SYDVKM. The CDR3 sequence is 15 residues long. The germline V and J ends were trimmed by 6 bases and 1 base, with 15 bases remaining between them. CDR3 loop: CASSWFGRGNTEAFF. Here the CDR3 DNA reads TGTGCCAGCAGCTGGTTCGGACGGGGGAACACTGAAGCTTTCTTT.

This clonotype has more than one count but fewer than ten. The V and J genes are TRBV18 and TRBJ2-5; D may be TRBD1 (6 bases). The germline gives CDR1 KGHSH, CDR2 LQKENI. There are 16 residues in the CDR3. V shed 0 bases and J shed 1 base, with 12 bases lying between them. CDR3 sequence reads: CASSPPPGTLQETQYF. Written as DNA, the CDR3 is TGTGCCAGCTCACCACCCCCCGGGACACTCCAAGAGACCCAGTACTTC.

In its sample, this clonotype was seen many times. The chain joins TRBV12-5 to TRBJ1-1; D gene uncertain. The germline V gene encodes CDR1 LGHNT and CDR2 FRNRAP. The CDR3 is made up of 11 amino acids. V lost 7 bases, J lost 7 bases, and 10 bases lay in between. In nucleotides, the CDR3 is TGTGCTAGTGTAAGAGGGTTTGAAGCTTTCTTT. This translates into CASVRGFEAFF.

V usage is TRBV7-9 and J usage is TRBJ2-3; TRBD2 matches at 11 bases. Germline CDR1 is SEHNR and CDR2 is FQNEAQ (reference sequence). CDR3 size: 18 residues. The J segment lost 0 bases and the V segment lost 5 bases, leaving 10 bases of the junction unmatched. For the CDR3, the DNA is TGTGCCAGCAGCCCGCCCGCTAGCGGGGGGCCTAGCACAGATACGCAGTATTTT. Translated: CASSPPASGGPSTDTQYF.